Listed below are T cell receptor beta chains from one sample, sequenced in a study of CD8 T cells in ankylosing spondylitis. TCRdb itself ran the 5' RACE reads through MiXCR, one entry per CDR3 protein. The sample records hundreds of thousands of distinct CDR3 sequences, roughly 26% being singletons. Sequencing was done on a sample of blood, either unsorted or a sorted T cell fraction (not recorded which). The receptors derive from a male donor with ankylosing spondylitis or in good health (not recorded which). Each CDR3 is given with its conserved first and last residue. Fields, in order: clone size, V gene, J gene, D gene, CDR3 protein, CDR3 DNA. The D gene is left open where the match is weak. Only some rows state a clone size, as once, few, many or a class for expanded clones.

clone size: NA; V gene: TRBV20-1; J gene: TRBJ2-1; D gene: TRBD2; CDR3 protein: CSANGLAGVDEQFF; CDR3 DNA: TGCAGTGCGAACGGACTAGCGGGAGTCGATGAGCAGTTCTTC
clone size: many; V gene: TRBV5-1; J gene: TRBJ1-1; D gene: NA; CDR3 protein: CASSGKSQGLSAEAFF; CDR3 DNA: TGCGCCAGCAGCGGCAAATCCCAGGGGTTGAGCGCTGAAGCTTTCTTT
clone size: many; V gene: TRBV10-3; J gene: TRBJ2-7; D gene: TRBD2; CDR3 protein: CAITMREDAYEQYF; CDR3 DNA: TGTGCCATCACCATGCGGGAGGATGCCTACGAGCAGTACTTC
clone size: many; V gene: TRBV4-2; J gene: TRBJ2-7; D gene: TRBD2; CDR3 protein: CASSQDLAGGYEQYF; CDR3 DNA: TGTGCCAGCAGCCAAGACTTAGCGGGCGGCTACGAGCAGTACTTC
clone size: NA; V gene: TRBV18; J gene: TRBJ1-2; D gene: TRBD1; CDR3 protein: CASSPIVQIPGQGNYGYTF; CDR3 DNA: TGTGCCAGCTCACCGATCGTCCAAATTCCGGGACAGGGGAACTATGGCTACACCTTC
clone size: many; V gene: TRBV19; J gene: TRBJ2-2; D gene: NA; CDR3 protein: CASSISGGGELFF; CDR3 DNA: TGTGCCAGTAGTATCTCAGGCGGCGGGGAGCTGTTTTTT
clone size: NA; V gene: TRBV10-3; J gene: TRBJ2-2; D gene: TRBD2; CDR3 protein: CAISPGLAGGEGELFF; CDR3 DNA: TGTGCCATCAGCCCCGGCCTAGCGGGAGGAGAGGGGGAGCTGTTTTTT
clone size: NA; V gene: TRBV20-1; J gene: TRBJ2-7; D gene: TRBD2; CDR3 protein: CSASPSGRLYEQYF; CDR3 DNA: TGCAGTGCTAGCCCTAGCGGGAGGCTATACGAGCAGTACTTC
clone size: few; V gene: TRBV10-3; J gene: TRBJ1-2; D gene: NA; CDR3 protein: CAISEFGPANYGYTF; CDR3 DNA: TGTGCCATCAGTGAGTTTGGGCCAGCTAACTATGGCTACACCTTC
clone size: NA; V gene: TRBV20-1; J gene: TRBJ2-3; D gene: NA; CDR3 protein: CSAREEGTDTQYF; CDR3 DNA: TGCAGTGCTAGAGAAGAGGGCACAGATACGCAGTATTTT
clone size: many; V gene: TRBV11-2; J gene: TRBJ2-4; D gene: NA; CDR3 protein: CASSLAGQKNIQYF; CDR3 DNA: TGTGCCAGCAGCCTAGCCGGTCAAAAAAACATTCAGTACTTC
clone size: once; V gene: TRBV10-3; J gene: TRBJ2-1; D gene: TRBD2; CDR3 protein: CAINDPGLANEQFF; CDR3 DNA: TGTGCCATCAATGACCCGGGACTAGCGAATGAGCAGTTCTTC
clone size: NA; V gene: TRBV29-1; J gene: TRBJ1-5; D gene: NA; CDR3 protein: CSVSSGNNQPQHF; CDR3 DNA: TGCAGCGTTTCATCAGGGAACAATCAGCCCCAGCATTTT
clone size: many; V gene: TRBV6-5; J gene: TRBJ2-1; D gene: NA; CDR3 protein: CASSYSISSGEANEQFF; CDR3 DNA: TGTGCCAGCAGTTACTCGATTAGTTCGGGGGAGGCGAATGAGCAGTTCTTC
clone size: NA; V gene: TRBV12-3/TRBV12-4; J gene: TRBJ2-1; D gene: NA; CDR3 protein: CASSFKLESNEQFF; CDR3 DNA: TGTGCCAGCAGTTTCAAACTAGAGTCCAATGAGCAGTTCTTC
clone size: many; V gene: TRBV5-4; J gene: TRBJ2-5; D gene: TRBD1; CDR3 protein: CASSSTGGHKTQYF; CDR3 DNA: TGTGCCAGCAGCTCGACAGGGGGGCACAAGACCCAGTACTTC
clone size: few; V gene: TRBV12-3/TRBV12-4; J gene: TRBJ2-5; D gene: NA; CDR3 protein: CASTNRGARETQYF; CDR3 DNA: TGTGCCAGCACCAACCGGGGGGCGAGAGAGACCCAGTACTTC
clone size: few; V gene: TRBV20-1; J gene: TRBJ1-6; D gene: TRBD1; CDR3 protein: CSALYRGPNSPLHF; CDR3 DNA: TGCAGTGCCCTATACAGGGGGCCTAATTCACCCCTCCACTTT
clone size: many; V gene: TRBV14; J gene: TRBJ2-1; D gene: TRBD2; CDR3 protein: CASSQDRGLSGRRSYNEQFF; CDR3 DNA: TGTGCCAGCAGCCAAGATCGGGGACTAAGCGGGAGGAGGTCCTACAATGAGCAGTTCTTC
clone size: many; V gene: TRBV20-1; J gene: TRBJ2-7; D gene: NA; CDR3 protein: CSAREQSKSYEQYF; CDR3 DNA: TGCAGTGCTAGAGAACAGTCGAAGTCCTACGAGCAGTACTTC
clone size: NA; V gene: TRBV6-5; J gene: TRBJ2-1; D gene: TRBD1; CDR3 protein: CASSYHTGTGDNNEQFF; CDR3 DNA: TGTGCCAGCAGTTACCACACCGGGACAGGGGACAACAATGAGCAGTTCTTC
clone size: NA; V gene: TRBV4-1; J gene: TRBJ2-7; D gene: NA; CDR3 protein: CASSQQIGGRSSYEQYF; CDR3 DNA: TGCGCCAGCAGCCAACAGATCGGGGGCAGGAGCTCCTACGAGCAGTACTTC
clone size: many; V gene: TRBV12-3/TRBV12-4; J gene: TRBJ2-1; D gene: NA; CDR3 protein: CASSTTVYNEQFF; CDR3 DNA: TGTGCCAGCAGTACGACTGTCTATAATGAGCAGTTCTTC
clone size: NA; V gene: TRBV29-1; J gene: TRBJ1-2; D gene: TRBD1; CDR3 protein: CSVERDRGGPYGYTF; CDR3 DNA: TGCAGCGTTGAAAGGGACAGGGGAGGCCCCTATGGCTACACCTTC
clone size: NA; V gene: TRBV20-1; J gene: TRBJ2-5; D gene: NA; CDR3 protein: CSASPTARETQYF; CDR3 DNA: TGCAGTGCCTCACCGACCGCCCGAGAGACCCAGTACTTC
clone size: NA; V gene: TRBV4-1; J gene: TRBJ2-5; D gene: NA; CDR3 protein: CASSPSPGGGQRETQYF; CDR3 DNA: TGCGCCAGCAGCCCGAGTCCGGGCGGGGGCCAACGAGAGACCCAGTACTTC
clone size: few; V gene: TRBV20-1; J gene: TRBJ1-5; D gene: NA; CDR3 protein: CSARGGLGNQPQHF; CDR3 DNA: TGCAGTGCTAGGGGGGGACTTGGCAATCAGCCCCAGCATTTT
clone size: many; V gene: TRBV20-1; J gene: TRBJ2-3; D gene: NA; CDR3 protein: CSAKPGTYFTDTQYF; CDR3 DNA: TGCAGTGCCAAGCCCGGGACCTACTTCACAGATACGCAGTATTTT
clone size: many; V gene: TRBV29-1; J gene: TRBJ1-1; D gene: TRBD1; CDR3 protein: CRAARGLSHTEAFF; CDR3 DNA: TGCAGAGCTGCTAGGGGGCTTAGTCATACTGAAGCTTTCTTT
clone size: NA; V gene: TRBV29-1; J gene: TRBJ2-7; D gene: NA; CDR3 protein: CSVLTAYEQYF; CDR3 DNA: TGCAGCGTTTTGACAGCCTACGAGCAGTACTTC
clone size: many; V gene: TRBV12-3/TRBV12-4; J gene: TRBJ2-1; D gene: NA; CDR3 protein: CASSLGGEGVYEQFF; CDR3 DNA: TGTGCCAGCAGTTTAGGGGGAGAAGGTGTGTATGAGCAGTTCTTC
clone size: many; V gene: TRBV20-1; J gene: TRBJ2-1; D gene: NA; CDR3 protein: CSARGKWNEQFF; CDR3 DNA: TGCAGTGCTAGAGGTAAATGGAATGAGCAGTTCTTC
clone size: many; V gene: TRBV29-1; J gene: TRBJ2-7; D gene: NA; CDR3 protein: CSVGGSTYEQYF; CDR3 DNA: TGCAGCGTTGGGGGCTCGACCTACGAGCAGTACTTC
clone size: NA; V gene: TRBV5-6; J gene: TRBJ2-3; D gene: NA; CDR3 protein: CASSLTVGITDTQYF; CDR3 DNA: TGTGCCAGCAGCTTGACAGTGGGCATCACAGATACGCAGTATTTT
clone size: NA; V gene: TRBV7-2; J gene: TRBJ2-1; D gene: NA; CDR3 protein: CASSLARYNEQFF; CDR3 DNA: TGTGCCAGCAGCTTAGCTCGTTACAATGAGCAGTTCTTC
clone size: NA; V gene: TRBV5-5; J gene: TRBJ1-5; D gene: TRBD1; CDR3 protein: CASRQGSNQPQHF; CDR3 DNA: TGTGCCAGCCGACAGGGTAGCAATCAGCCCCAGCATTTT
clone size: NA; V gene: TRBV20-1; J gene: TRBJ2-5; D gene: TRBD2; CDR3 protein: CSARDSPSGNWETQYF; CDR3 DNA: TGCAGTGCTAGAGATAGCCCTAGCGGGAACTGGGAGACCCAGTACTTC
clone size: NA; V gene: TRBV12-3/TRBV12-4; J gene: TRBJ2-5; D gene: NA; CDR3 protein: CASSYLPETQYF; CDR3 DNA: TGTGCCAGCAGTTACCTCCCAGAGACCCAGTACTTC
clone size: NA; V gene: TRBV29-1; J gene: TRBJ2-2; D gene: TRBD1; CDR3 protein: CSVESGGTGELFF; CDR3 DNA: TGCAGCGTTGAATCAGGGGGCACCGGGGAGCTGTTTTTT
clone size: many; V gene: TRBV20-1; J gene: TRBJ1-1; D gene: NA; CDR3 protein: CSARDLGGRGTEAFF; CDR3 DNA: TGCAGTGCTAGAGATCTGGGAGGGAGAGGCACTGAAGCTTTCTTT
clone size: once; V gene: TRBV20-1; J gene: TRBJ1-5; D gene: TRBD1; CDR3 protein: CSARGPTGESNQPQHF; CDR3 DNA: TGCAGTGCTAGGGGCCCCACAGGGGAGAGCAATCAGCCCCAGCATTTT
clone size: NA; V gene: TRBV29-1; J gene: TRBJ1-2; D gene: NA; CDR3 protein: CSVEEAARPNYGYTF; CDR3 DNA: TGCAGCGTGGAAGAGGCCGCGCGCCCTAACTATGGCTACACCTTC
clone size: NA; V gene: TRBV20-1; J gene: TRBJ1-2; D gene: TRBD1; CDR3 protein: CSAPQGQGAVSNYGYTF; CDR3 DNA: TGCAGTGCTCCCCAAGGACAGGGGGCGGTTTCTAACTATGGCTACACCTTC
clone size: few; V gene: TRBV4-3; J gene: TRBJ2-3; D gene: TRBD1; CDR3 protein: CASSQDRAGTGFATQYF; CDR3 DNA: TGCGCCAGCAGCCAAGATCGCGCCGGGACAGGGTTTGCTACGCAGTATTTT
clone size: NA; V gene: TRBV12-3/TRBV12-4; J gene: TRBJ2-3; D gene: NA; CDR3 protein: CASSWPAARDTQYF; CDR3 DNA: TGTGCCAGCAGTTGGCCCGCCGCCAGGGATACGCAGTATTTT
clone size: many; V gene: TRBV29-1; J gene: TRBJ2-2; D gene: TRBD2; CDR3 protein: CSGRGLAMAGELFF; CDR3 DNA: TGCAGCGGGCGCGGACTAGCGATGGCCGGGGAGCTGTTTTTT
clone size: NA; V gene: TRBV5-1; J gene: TRBJ2-3; D gene: TRBD2; CDR3 protein: CASNPSGNGPDTQYF; CDR3 DNA: TGCGCCAGCAACCCTAGCGGGAACGGACCAGATACGCAGTATTTT
clone size: NA; V gene: TRBV20-1; J gene: TRBJ1-1; D gene: NA; CDR3 protein: CSARDIVQGQVNTEAFF; CDR3 DNA: TGCAGTGCTAGAGATATCGTCCAGGGGCAAGTGAACACTGAAGCTTTCTTT
clone size: many; V gene: TRBV7-3; J gene: TRBJ2-1; D gene: TRBD2; CDR3 protein: CASSPTSGSREQFF; CDR3 DNA: TGTGCCAGCAGCCCAACTAGCGGGAGCCGTGAGCAGTTCTTC
clone size: many; V gene: TRBV21-1; J gene: TRBJ2-1; D gene: NA; CDR3 protein: CASTQGNSGSYNEQFF; CDR3 DNA: TGTGCCAGCACCCAAGGGAATAGCGGCTCCTACAATGAGCAGTTCTTC